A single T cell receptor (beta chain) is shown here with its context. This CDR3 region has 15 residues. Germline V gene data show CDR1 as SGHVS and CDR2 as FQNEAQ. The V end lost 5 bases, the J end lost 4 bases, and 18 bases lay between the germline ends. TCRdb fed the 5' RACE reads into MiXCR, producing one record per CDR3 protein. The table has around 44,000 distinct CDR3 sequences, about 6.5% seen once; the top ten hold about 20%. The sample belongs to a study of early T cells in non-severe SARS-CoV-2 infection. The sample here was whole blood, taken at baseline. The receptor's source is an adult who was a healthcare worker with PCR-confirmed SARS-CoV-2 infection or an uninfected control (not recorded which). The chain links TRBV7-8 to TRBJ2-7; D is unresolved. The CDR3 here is CASSDRSPFKYEQYF. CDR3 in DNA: TGTGCCAGCAGCGACCGTTCGCCTTTTAAGTACGAGCAGTACTTC.